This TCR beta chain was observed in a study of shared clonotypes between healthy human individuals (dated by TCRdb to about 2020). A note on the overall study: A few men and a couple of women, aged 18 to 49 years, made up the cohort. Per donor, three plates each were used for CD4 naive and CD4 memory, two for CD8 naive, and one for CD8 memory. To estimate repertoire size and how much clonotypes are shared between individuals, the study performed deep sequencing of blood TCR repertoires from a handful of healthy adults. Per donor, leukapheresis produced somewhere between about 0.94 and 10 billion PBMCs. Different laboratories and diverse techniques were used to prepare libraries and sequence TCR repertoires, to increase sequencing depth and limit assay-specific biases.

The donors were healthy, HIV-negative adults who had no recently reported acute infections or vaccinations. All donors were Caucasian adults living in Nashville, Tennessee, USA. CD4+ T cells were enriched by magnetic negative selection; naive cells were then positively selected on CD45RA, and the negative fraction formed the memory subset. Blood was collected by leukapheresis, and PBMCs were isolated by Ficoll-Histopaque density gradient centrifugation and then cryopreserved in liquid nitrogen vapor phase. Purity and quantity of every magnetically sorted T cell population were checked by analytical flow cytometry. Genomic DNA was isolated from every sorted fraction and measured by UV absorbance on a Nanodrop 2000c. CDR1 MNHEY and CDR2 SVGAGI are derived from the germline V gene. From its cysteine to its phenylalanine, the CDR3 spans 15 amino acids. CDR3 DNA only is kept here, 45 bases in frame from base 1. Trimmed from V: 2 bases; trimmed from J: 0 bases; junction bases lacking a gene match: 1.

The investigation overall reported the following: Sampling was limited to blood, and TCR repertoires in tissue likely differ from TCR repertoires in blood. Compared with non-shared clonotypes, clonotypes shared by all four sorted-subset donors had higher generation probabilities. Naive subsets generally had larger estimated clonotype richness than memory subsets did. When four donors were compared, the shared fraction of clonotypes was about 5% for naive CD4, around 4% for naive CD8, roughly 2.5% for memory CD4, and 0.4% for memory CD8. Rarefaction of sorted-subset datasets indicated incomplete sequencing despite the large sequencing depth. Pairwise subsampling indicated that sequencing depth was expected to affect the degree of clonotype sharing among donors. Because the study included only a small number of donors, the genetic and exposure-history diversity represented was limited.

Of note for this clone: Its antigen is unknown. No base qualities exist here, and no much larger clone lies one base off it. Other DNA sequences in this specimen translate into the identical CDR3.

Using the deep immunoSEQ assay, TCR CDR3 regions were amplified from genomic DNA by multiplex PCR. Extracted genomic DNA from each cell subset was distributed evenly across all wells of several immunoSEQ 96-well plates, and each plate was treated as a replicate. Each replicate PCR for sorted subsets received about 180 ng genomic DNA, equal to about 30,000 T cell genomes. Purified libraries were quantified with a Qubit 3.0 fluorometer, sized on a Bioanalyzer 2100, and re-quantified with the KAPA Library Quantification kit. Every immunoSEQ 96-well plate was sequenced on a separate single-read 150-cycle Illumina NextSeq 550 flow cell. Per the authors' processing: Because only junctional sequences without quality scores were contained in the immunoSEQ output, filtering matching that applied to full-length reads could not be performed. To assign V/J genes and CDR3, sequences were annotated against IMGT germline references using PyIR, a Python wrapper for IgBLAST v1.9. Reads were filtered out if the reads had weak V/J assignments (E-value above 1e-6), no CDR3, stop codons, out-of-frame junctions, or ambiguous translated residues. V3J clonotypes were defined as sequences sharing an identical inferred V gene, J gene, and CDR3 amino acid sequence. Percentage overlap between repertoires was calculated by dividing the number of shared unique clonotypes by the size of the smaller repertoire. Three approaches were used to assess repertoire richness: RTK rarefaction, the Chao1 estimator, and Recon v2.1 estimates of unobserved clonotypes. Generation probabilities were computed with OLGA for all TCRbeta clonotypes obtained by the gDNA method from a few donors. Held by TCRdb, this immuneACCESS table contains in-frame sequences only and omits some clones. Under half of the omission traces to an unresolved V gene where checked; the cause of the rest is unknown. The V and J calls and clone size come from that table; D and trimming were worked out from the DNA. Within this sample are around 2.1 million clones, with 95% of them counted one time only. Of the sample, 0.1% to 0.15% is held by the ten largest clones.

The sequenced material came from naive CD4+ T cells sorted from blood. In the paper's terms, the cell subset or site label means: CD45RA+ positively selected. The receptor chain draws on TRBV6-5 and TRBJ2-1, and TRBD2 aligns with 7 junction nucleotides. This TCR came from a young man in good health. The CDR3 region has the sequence CASSYASGSYNEQFF. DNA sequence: TGTGCCAGCAGTTACGCTAGCGGCTCCTACAATGAGCAGTTCTTC.